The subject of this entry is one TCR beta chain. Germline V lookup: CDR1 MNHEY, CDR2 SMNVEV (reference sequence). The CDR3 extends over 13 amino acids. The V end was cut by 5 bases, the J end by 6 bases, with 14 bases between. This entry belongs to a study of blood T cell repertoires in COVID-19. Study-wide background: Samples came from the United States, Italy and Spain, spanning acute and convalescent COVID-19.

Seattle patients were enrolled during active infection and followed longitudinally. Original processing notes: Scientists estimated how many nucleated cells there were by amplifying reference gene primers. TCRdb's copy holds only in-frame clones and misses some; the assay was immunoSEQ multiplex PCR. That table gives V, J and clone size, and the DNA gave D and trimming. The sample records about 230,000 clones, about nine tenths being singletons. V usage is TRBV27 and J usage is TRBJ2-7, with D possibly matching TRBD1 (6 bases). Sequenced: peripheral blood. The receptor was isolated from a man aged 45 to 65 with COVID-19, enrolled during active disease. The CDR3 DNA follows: TGTGCCAGCAGTCCGGGACACCGAGGCGAGCAGTACTTC. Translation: CASSPGHRGEQYF.